This T cell receptor beta chain was identified in a study of a mutant IDH1 vaccine in newly diagnosed glioma. About the research overall: Treated patients had a mean age of about 37 years and a sex split that was around 60% male and roughly 38% female.

Time point reported: week 23, last vaccination. Every single dose of the vaccine, 300 ug of mutant IDH1 20-mer peptide, came with topical imiquimod. The astrocytomas were IDH1-mutant, ATRX-negative, and WHO grade 3 or 4. TCRdb's table, derived via immunoSEQ multiplex PCR, lists solely in-frame clones and lacks some. The table lists 25,000 to 30,000 clones, roughly 80% of them singletons. As concerns this clone: Its antigen is not identified.

Germline assignment: CDR1 SNHLY and CDR2 FYNNEI. This CDR3 comprises 14 residues. The V end was cut by 1 base, the J end by 10 bases, with 16 bases between. This specimen consisted of PBMCs, obtained from a glioma patient whose treatment included an IDH1 peptide vaccine. This chain joins TRBV2 and TRBJ2-5, with D possibly being TRBD1 or TRBD2 (5 bases each). The clonotype comes from a woman in her twenties or thirties with glioma. The CDR3 bases are TGTGCCAGCAGTGAAGGCAGGGACCGTGCCGGCCAGTACTTC. This sequence encodes CASSEGRDRAGQYF.